These T cell receptor beta chains were read from a single sample in a study of blood T cell repertoires in COVID-19. Clones were read by immunoSEQ multiplex PCR, and TCRdb kept only the in-frame ones, dropping some. This sample carries a few hundred thousand clones, roughly nine tenths of them seen once, and the ten largest clones take 6.2%. Sequencing was carried out using peripheral blood. These receptors came from a man aged 60-69 years with acute or convalescent COVID-19. Each CDR3 is given with its conserved first and last residue.

J gene,V gene,CDR3 protein
TRBJ1-4,TRBV11-2,CASSLRMGGGGEKLFF
TRBJ2-5,TRBV19,CASSGQGQETQYF
TRBJ1-4,TRBV23-1,CASSQSVVTGGGDEKLFF
TRBJ2-5,TRBV11-3,CASSRSQETQYF
TRBJ1-5,TRBV6-2/TRBV6-3,CASSYDTRGRNSNQPQHF
TRBJ2-7,TRBV7-8,CASSPLYGGPPYVEQYF
TRBJ1-2,TRBV30,CAWSQGKGYGYTF
TRBJ1-5,TRBV5-5,CASSLGTLSNQPQHF
TRBJ1-6,TRBV7-2,CASSLTREGLPHF
TRBJ2-4,TRBV7-2,CASSLEMGQGKNIQYF
TRBJ2-1,TRBV19,CASSMTTGGLPLF
TRBJ1-1,TRBV29-1,CSVTLNTGGGEAFF
TRBJ2-3,TRBV5-4,CASSLPTGTDTQYF
TRBJ2-1,TRBV9,CASSVAPSGRDEQFF
TRBJ2-2,TRBV19,CASSSYVGPNTGELFF
TRBJ2-1,TRBV11-3,CASSLGKSSGSYNEQFF
TRBJ2-7,TRBV29-1,CSVEGARDTGPTFYYEQYF
TRBJ2-7,TRBV5-1,CASSLARLAGDEQYF
TRBJ2-7,TRBV27,CASSLRAREGEQYF
TRBJ2-7,TRBV13,CASSSRTDLDEQYF
TRBJ2-4,TRBV7-2,CASSPPGLAGGRGNIQYF
TRBJ2-7,TRBV9,CASSRSGTGDSYEQYF
TRBJ2-7,TRBV9,CASIRRAYEQYF
TRBJ2-3,TRBV5-4,CASSLDPAGGVTDTQYF
TRBJ2-7,TRBV19,CASSSPSGTSYEQYF
TRBJ1-5,TRBV30,CAWGRSNQPQHF
TRBJ2-1,TRBV11-2,CASSFFGGSYNEQFF
TRBJ2-1,TRBV5-1,CASSLPGPGKERGGYTNEQFF
TRBJ2-7,TRBV30,CAWSRTGGYEQYF
TRBJ2-5,TRBV5-6,CASSWGGQGGGETQYF
TRBJ2-7,TRBV13,CASSLEGQKQYF
TRBJ1-1,TRBV7-2,CASSSDRGRSNTEAFF
TRBJ1-5,TRBV5-5,CASSLNTFESNQPQHF
TRBJ2-5,TRBV18,CASSPRLAGASVQETQYF
TRBJ2-3,TRBV5-5,CASSSRGSGLSTDTQYF
TRBJ2-1,TRBV4-2,CASSQGTSGEYNEQFF
TRBJ1-1,TRBV6-5,CASSKTQGAEAFF
TRBJ1-3,TRBV3-1/TRBV3-2,CASSQRTGGGNTIYF
TRBJ1-1,TRBV20-1,CSARELAEAFF
TRBJ2-7,TRBV7-8,CASSLAPPTGSTYEQYF
TRBJ2-5,TRBV6-6,CATQVSGSGETQYF
TRBJ2-7,TRBV19,CAVEGTYEQYF
TRBJ1-6,TRBV9,CASSVATANSPLHF
TRBJ1-2,TRBV7-6,CASSPTAAANYGYTF
TRBJ2-3,TRBV5-1,CASSQGLASDTQYF
TRBJ2-1,TRBV19,CASSRGPGSYNEQFF
TRBJ2-2,TRBV9,CASSAPEVNTGELFF
TRBJ2-1,TRBV7-2,CASSWTRGTYNEQFF
TRBJ1-2,TRBV5-1,CASSLEYRRQGAGYTF
TRBJ2-6,TRBV18,CASSPLVGDVLTF
TRBJ2-2,TRBV7-2,CASSLTRNEAGELFF
TRBJ2-2,TRBV4-1,CASSQGGLAGVGTGELFF
TRBJ1-5,TRBV27,CASSNYRGSNQPQHF
TRBJ2-7,TRBV5-1,CASSLETASYEQYF
TRBJ2-7,TRBV27,CASTRDSSGDYEQYF